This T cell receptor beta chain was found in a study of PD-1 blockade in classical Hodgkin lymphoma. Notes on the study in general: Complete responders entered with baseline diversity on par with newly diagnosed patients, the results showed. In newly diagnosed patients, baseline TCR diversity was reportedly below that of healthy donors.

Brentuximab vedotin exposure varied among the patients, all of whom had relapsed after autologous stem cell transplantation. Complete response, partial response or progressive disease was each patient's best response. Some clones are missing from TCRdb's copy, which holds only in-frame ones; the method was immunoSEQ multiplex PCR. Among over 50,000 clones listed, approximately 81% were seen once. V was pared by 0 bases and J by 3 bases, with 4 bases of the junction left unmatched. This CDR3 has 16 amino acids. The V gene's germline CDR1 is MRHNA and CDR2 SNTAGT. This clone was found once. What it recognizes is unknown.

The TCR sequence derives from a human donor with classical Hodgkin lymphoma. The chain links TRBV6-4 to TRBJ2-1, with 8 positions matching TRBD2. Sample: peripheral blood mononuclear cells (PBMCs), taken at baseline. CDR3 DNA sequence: TGTGCCAGCAGTGACTCCGGGACTAGAGACTACAATGAGCAGTTCTTC. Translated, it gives CASSDSGTRDYNEQFF.